The T cell receptor (beta chain) under discussion was sequenced for a study of patients and donors after allogeneic stem cell transplantation. Using its own MiXCR run on the RT-PCR reads, TCRdb lists one record per CDR3 protein. The sample carries about 16,000 distinct CDR3 sequences, under 35% recorded once. Between the trimmed V and J ends, which lost 6 bases and 2 bases, there was a span of 17 bases. The CDR3 runs 14 residues. Germline assignment: CDR1 DFQATT and CDR2 SNEGSKA (reference sequence). The chain is built from TRBV20-1 and TRBJ2-7; D perhaps matches TRBD1 (6 bases). Specimen: blood, either unsorted or a sorted T cell fraction (not recorded which). This TCR was recovered from a human donor who was either an allogeneic HSCT recipient or a stem cell or donor lymphocyte infusion donor (not recorded which). It is not recorded whose cells these are; they may come from a transplant donor. For the CDR3, the DNA is TGCAGTGCCTCCCCCGCCAGGGGCACCTACGAGCAGTACTTC. Translation gives CSASPARGTYEQYF.